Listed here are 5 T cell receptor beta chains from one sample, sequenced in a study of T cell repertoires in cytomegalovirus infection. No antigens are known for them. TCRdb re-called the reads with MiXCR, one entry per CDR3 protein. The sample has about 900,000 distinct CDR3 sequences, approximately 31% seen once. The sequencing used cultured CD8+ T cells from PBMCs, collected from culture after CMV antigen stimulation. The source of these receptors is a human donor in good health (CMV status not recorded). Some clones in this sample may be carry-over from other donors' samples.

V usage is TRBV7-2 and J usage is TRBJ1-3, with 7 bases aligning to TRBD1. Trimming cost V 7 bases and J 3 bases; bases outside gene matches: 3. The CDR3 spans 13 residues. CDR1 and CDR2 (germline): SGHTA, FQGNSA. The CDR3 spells CASTGGYGNTIYF. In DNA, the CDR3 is TGTGCCAGCACAGGGGGTTATGGAAACACCATATATTTT. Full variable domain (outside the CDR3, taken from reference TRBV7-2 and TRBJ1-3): GAGVSQSPSNKVTEKGKDVELRCDPISGHTALYWYRQSLGQGLEFLIYFQGNSAPDKSGLPSDRFSAERTGGSVSTLTIQRTQQEDSAVYLCASTGGYGNTIYFGEGSWLTVV.

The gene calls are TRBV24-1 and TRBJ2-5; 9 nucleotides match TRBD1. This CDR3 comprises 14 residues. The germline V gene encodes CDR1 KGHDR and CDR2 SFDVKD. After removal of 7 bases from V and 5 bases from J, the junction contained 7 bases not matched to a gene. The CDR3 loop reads CATSLGQGWETQYF. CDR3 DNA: TGTGCCACCAGCCTAGGACAGGGGTGGGAGACCCAGTACTTC.

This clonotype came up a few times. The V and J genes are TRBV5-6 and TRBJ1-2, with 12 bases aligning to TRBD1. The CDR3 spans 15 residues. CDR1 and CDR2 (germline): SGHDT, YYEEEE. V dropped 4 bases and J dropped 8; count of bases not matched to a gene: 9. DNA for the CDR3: TGTGCCAGCAGCACCGGGACAGGGGGCGCGCGGGGCTACACCTTC. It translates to CASSTGTGGARGYTF.

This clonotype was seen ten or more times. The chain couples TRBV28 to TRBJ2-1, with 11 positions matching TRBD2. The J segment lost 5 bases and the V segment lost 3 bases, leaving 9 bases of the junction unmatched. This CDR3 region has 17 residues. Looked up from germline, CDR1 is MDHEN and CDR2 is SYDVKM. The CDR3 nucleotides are TGTGCCAGCAGTTTCGGAATGGGACTAGCGGCCAACAATGAGCAGTTCTTC. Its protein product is CASSFGMGLAANNEQFF.

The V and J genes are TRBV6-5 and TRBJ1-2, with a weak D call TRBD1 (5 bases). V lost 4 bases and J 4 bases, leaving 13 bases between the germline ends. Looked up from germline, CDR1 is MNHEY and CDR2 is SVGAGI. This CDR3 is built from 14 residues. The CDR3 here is CASSFTGTAYGYTF. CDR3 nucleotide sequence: TGTGCCAGCAGTTTCACCGGGACGGCCTATGGCTACACCTTC.